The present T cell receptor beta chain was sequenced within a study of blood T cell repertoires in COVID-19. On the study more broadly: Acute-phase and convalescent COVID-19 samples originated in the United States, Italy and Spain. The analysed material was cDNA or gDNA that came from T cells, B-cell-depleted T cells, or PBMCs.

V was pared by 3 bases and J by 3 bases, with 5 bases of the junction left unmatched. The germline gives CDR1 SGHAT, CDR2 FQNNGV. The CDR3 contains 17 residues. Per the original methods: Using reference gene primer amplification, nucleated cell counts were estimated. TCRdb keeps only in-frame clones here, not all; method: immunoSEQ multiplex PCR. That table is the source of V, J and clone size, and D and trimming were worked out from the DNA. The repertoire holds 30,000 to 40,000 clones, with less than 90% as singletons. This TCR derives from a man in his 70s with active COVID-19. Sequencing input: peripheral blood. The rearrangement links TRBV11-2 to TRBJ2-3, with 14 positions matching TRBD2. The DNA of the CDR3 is TGTGCCAGCAGCTTTCGACTAGCGGGAGGGATGACAGATACGCAGTATTTT. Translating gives CASSFRLAGGMTDTQYF.